Presented here are 5 T cell receptor beta chains from one specimen sequenced in a study of graft-versus-host responses after intestinal transplantation. TCRdb keeps only in-frame clones here, not all; method: immunoSEQ multiplex PCR. The table records 90,000 to 120,000 clones, roughly 90% of them present only once. No antigen has been identified for these receptors. This specimen was unstimulated CD4+ T cells sorted from spleen or lymph node cells, taken before transplant. Receptor source: a human donor who was the organ donor for an intestinal transplant.

This clone was seen only once. V gene TRBV18 combines with J gene TRBJ1-3; D uncertain. This CDR3 comprises 17 residues. Trimming pared 2 bases from V and 0 bases from J, leaving 14 bases between. Germline CDR1 is KGHSH and CDR2 is LQKENI. The CDR3 sequence: CASSPSSRYSSGNTIYF. The CDR3 DNA reads as TGTGCCAGCTCACCATCTTCTCGATATAGCTCTGGAAACACCATATATTTT.

V gene TRBV6-1 combines with J gene TRBJ2-2; the D gene is possibly TRBD2 (6 bases). The CDR3 runs to 15 residues. CDR1 MNHNS and CDR2 SASEGT come from the germline V gene. Deletions cut 6 bases from V and 3 bases from J, with 14 bases between. Here the CDR3 DNA reads TGTGCCAGCAGAAAGGAGGGCCGGTACACCGGGGAGCTGTTTTTT. The encoded protein is CASRKEGRYTGELFF.

The V and J genes are TRBV6-1 and TRBJ2-7, with 13 bases fitting TRBD2. V shed 3 bases, J shed 3 bases, and the junction held 2 bases outside the gene matches. CDR3 length: 15 residues. In germline, CDR1 is MNHNS, CDR2 SASEGT. The CDR3 reads CASSETSGGRYEQYF. The CDR3 DNA follows: TGTGCCAGCAGTGAGACTAGCGGGGGGCGCTACGAGCAGTACTTC.

The rearrangement uses TRBV7-9 and TRBJ2-5; D unresolved. Germline CDR1 is SEHNR and CDR2 is FQNEAQ (reference sequence). The germline V and J ends were trimmed by 1 base and 2 bases, with 11 bases remaining between them. The CDR3 runs to 15 residues. Written as DNA, the CDR3 is TGTGCCAGCAGCTTAGGTTCTTTGCGGCAAGAGACCCAGTACTTC. Translation: CASSLGSLRQETQYF.

This sequence joins TRBV5-5 and TRBJ2-3, with D possibly matching TRBD2 (6 bases). Germline V gene data show CDR1 as SGHKS and CDR2 as YYEKEE (reference sequence). The CDR3 runs to 15 residues. Trimming shortened V by 1 base and J by 6 bases, and 15 bases separated the two germline ends. DNA of the CDR3: TGTGCCAGCAGCTTGAACGGGAGAGAGAGGGATACGCAGTATTTT. Translated, it gives CASSLNGRERDTQYF.